This T cell receptor (beta chain) comes out of a study of blood T cell repertoires in COVID-19. Germline V gives CDR1 DFQATT, CDR2 SNEGSKA (reference sequence). The V segment lost 3 bases and the J segment 4 bases; nucleotides outside the gene matches: 8. There are 16 residues in the CDR3. Original data processing: Reference gene primer amplification gave nucleated cell count estimates. TCRdb's copy holds only in-frame clones and misses some; the assay was immunoSEQ multiplex PCR. That table is the source of V, J and clone size, and D and trimming were worked out from the DNA. Of 180,000 or so clones listed, roughly 81% are singletons.

Sequencing used peripheral blood. This chain links TRBV20-1 with TRBJ2-5, with 13 bases fitting TRBD2. This TCR derives from a woman over 75 with COVID-19, enrolled during active disease. CDR3 in amino acids: CSASLTSGGSGETQYF. Written as DNA, the CDR3 is TGCAGTGCTAGTCTGACTAGCGGGGGGTCGGGAGAGACCCAGTACTTC.